The source of this T cell receptor beta chain is a study of cytomegalovirus exposure and HLA in healthy donors. In the PCR, 60 Vbeta and 13 Jbeta primers were used. The protocol was immunoSEQ multiplex PCR, while the TCRdb copy is restricted to in-frame clones and leaves out a portion. This table has some 190,000 clones, about 90% appearing once. The CDR3 runs 15 residues. CDR1 ENHRY and CDR2 SYGVKD come from the germline V gene. Trimming removed 3 bases at V and 6 bases at J, with 15 bases between. This sequence originates from a boy aged 2-15 years in good health and CMV-seronegative. The sample taken for sequencing was PBMCs. The chain is built from TRBV10-3 and TRBJ1-5; weak D call: TRBD1 (5 bases). DNA for the CDR3: TGTGCCATCAGTGATCACGCAGGCGGGGGTCAGCCCCAGCATTTT. Its translation is CAISDHAGGGQPQHF.